This record covers a single TCR beta chain. Its antigen is still unknown. TCRdb reprocessed the reads with MiXCR, giving one entry per CDR3 protein. This sample has hundreds of thousands of distinct CDR3 sequences, with under 45% found just once. The CDR3 is made up of 15 amino acids. Looked up from germline, CDR1 is MGHRA and CDR2 is YSYEKL. V was pared by 0 bases and J by 6 bases, with 5 bases of the junction left unmatched. This sample is drawn from a study of T cell repertoires in cytomegalovirus infection. Study details: Public signatures in TCR beta pointed to CMV infection and matching HLA type. Findings and caveats of the study: There were carriers of CMV plus the relevant HLA, and cumulative public TCR beta family frequency identified them.

This chain links TRBV4-1 with TRBJ2-3, with 8 nucleotides matching TRBD2. The sequence derives from a human donor in good health (CMV status not recorded). Some clones in this sample may be carry-over from other donors' samples. The sample was cultured PBMCs, taken from culture after CMV antigen stimulation. CDR3 protein: CASSQENSGVDTQYF. CDR3 DNA: TGCGCCAGCAGCCAAGAAAATAGCGGGGTCGATACGCAGTATTTT.